The 8 T cell receptor beta chains below come from one sample, sequenced in a study of blood T cell repertoires in COVID-19. Only in-frame clones appear in the TCRdb table, and some are missing; sequencing was by immunoSEQ multiplex PCR. The table has 200,000 to 250,000 clones, around 80% seen once; the top ten hold roughly 5%. The sequencing input was peripheral blood. All receptors derive from a woman aged 55-75 years who had recovered from COVID-19.

The V gene is TRBV4-1, the J gene TRBJ1-2; D is undetermined. Germline lookup yields CDR1 MGHRA and CDR2 YSYEKL. This CDR3 contains 14 residues. V lost 0 bases to trimming and J lost 7 bases, with 12 bases between them. This chain's CDR3 is CASSQDRRESGYTF. For the CDR3, the DNA is TGCGCCAGCAGCCAAGATAGAAGGGAGAGTGGCTACACCTTC.

The chain carries TRBV5-4 and TRBJ2-1, with TRBD1 matching 12 bases. J lost 6 bases, V lost 0 bases, and 7 bases had no gene match. CDR3 length equals 17 residues. Germline V CDR1 and CDR2: SGHNT, YYREEE (reference sequence). The CDR3 loop reads CASSLGNRDRGRNEQFF. For the CDR3, the DNA is TGTGCCAGCAGCTTGGGGAACCGGGACAGGGGGCGCAATGAGCAGTTCTTC.

This sequence joins TRBV18 and TRBJ2-5; 8 bases line up with TRBD1. The CDR3 has 15 residues. Germline trimming cut 5 bases from V and 2 bases from J; bases unmatched to any gene: 7. Germline assignment: CDR1 KGHSH and CDR2 LQKENI. The CDR3 coding sequence is TGTGCCAGCTCAACCCGGGACAGGCTTCAAGAGACCCAGTACTTC. Its translation: CASSTRDRLQETQYF.

J is TRBJ2-2 and V is TRBV7-3, with TRBD1 as a possible D gene (5 bases). Trimming pared 5 bases from V and 6 bases from J, leaving 10 bases between. Germline values: CDR1 SGHTA, CDR2 FQGTGA. The CDR3 contains 13 residues. The CDR3 bases are TGTGCCAGCAGCCGTGGGGCGGCCGGGGAGCTGTTTTTT. Translation: CASSRGAAGELFF.

This clone was observed a single time. V gene TRBV3-1 (or the pseudogene TRBV3-2) combines with J gene TRBJ2-1; 8 nucleotides line up with TRBD2. Germline trimming cut 4 bases from V and 7 bases from J; bases unmatched to any gene: 15. The CDR3 is made up of 17 amino acids. Germline V CDR1 and CDR2: LGHDT, YNNKEL (reference sequence). CDR3 loop: CASSRGAGGTRGNEQFF. The CDR3 DNA reads TGTGCCAGCAGCCGAGGGGCGGGGGGCACTAGGGGGAATGAGCAGTTCTTC.

This clone occurred once. The gene calls are TRBV4-1 and TRBJ1-6; D is unresolved. The CDR3 spans 15 residues. Germline lookup yields CDR1 MGHRA and CDR2 YSYEKL. Trimming removed 1 base from V and 3 bases from J, with 7 bases in between. CDR3 bases: TGCGCCAGCAGCCAAGGGGAGGTCTATAATTCACCCCTCCACTTT. Translation: CASSQGEVYNSPLHF.

This chain connects TRBV7-2 to TRBJ1-1; D ambiguous. CDR3 length: 14 residues. The V gene's germline CDR1 is SGHTA and CDR2 FQGNSA. The germline V and J ends were trimmed by 0 bases and 0 bases, with 5 bases remaining between them. The CDR3 DNA sequence: TGTGCCAGCAGCTTAGCGGCGGTGAACACTGAAGCTTTCTTT. Its protein is CASSLAAVNTEAFF.

The V call is TRBV7-8, the J call TRBJ1-2; 9 positions match TRBD1. The V gene's germline CDR1 is SGHVS and CDR2 FQNEAQ. This CDR3 contains 17 residues. The V segment lost 0 bases and the J segment 8 bases; nucleotides outside the gene matches: 13. The DNA of the CDR3 is TGTGCCAGCAGCTTAGCCCTTACCACTGGACAGGGGAAGGGCTACACCTTC. It yields the protein CASSLALTTGQGKGYTF.